This passage covers 8 T cell receptor beta chains from one sample sequenced in a study of OX40 agonist ivuxolimab in advanced cancers. This table comes from immunoSEQ multiplex PCR, and its TCRdb copy is limited to in-frame clones, with some not included. The sample shows tens of thousands of clones, over 75% of them seen only once. The specimen comprised CD4+ or CD8+ T cells sorted from blood, sampled in a trial of the OX40 agonist ivuxolimab. These receptors were collected from an adult with an advanced solid tumor such as melanoma, head and neck, liver or kidney cancer.

This rearrangement joins TRBV7-6 to TRBJ2-1; no firm D call. CDR3 length equals 12 residues. Germline V lookup: CDR1 SGHVS, CDR2 FNYEAQ. Trimming pared 5 bases from V and 6 bases from J, leaving 8 bases between. CDR3: CASSGRINEQFF. The CDR3 DNA reads as TGTGCCAGCAGCGGACGAATCAATGAGCAGTTCTTC.

The rearrangement joins TRBV19 to TRBJ2-1, with 12 bases identical to TRBD2. Germline values: CDR1 LNHDA, CDR2 SQIVND (reference sequence). After removal of 4 bases from V and 7 bases from J, the junction contained 8 bases not matched to a gene. The CDR3 is 16 amino acids. DNA for the CDR3: TGTGCCAGTAGTACCGGGACTAGCGGGCCAAGGAATGAGCAGTTCTTC. This encodes CASSTGTSGPRNEQFF.

This chain joins TRBV2 and TRBJ1-4; 7 bases line up with TRBD1. Germline-derived CDR1 and CDR2 are SNHLY and FYNNEI. This CDR3 has 17 amino acids. V dropped 6 bases and J dropped 3; count of bases not matched to a gene: 13. CDR3 bases: TGTGCCAGCAGGGTTTGGGACAGTAAAACCTCTAATGAAAAACTGTTTTTT. It encodes CASRVWDSKTSNEKLFF.

The V call is TRBV28, the J call TRBJ2-7; TRBD2 might be the D (5 bases). V was trimmed by 3 bases and J by 1 base, leaving 13 bases between them. Germline-derived CDR1 and CDR2 are MDHEN and SYDVKM. This CDR3 is 15 amino acids long. DNA of the CDR3: TGTGCCAGCAGTTTCCGAGGAGCGGCGTCCTACGAGCAGTACTTC. This sequence encodes CASSFRGAASYEQYF.

The chain joins TRBV5-6 to TRBJ2-7, with 10 nucleotides matching TRBD1. Germline CDR1 and CDR2: SGHDT and YYEEEE. This CDR3 is 15 amino acids long. V lost 0 bases and J lost 3; bases outside the gene matches: 3. DNA of the CDR3: TGTGCCAGCAGCTTGGCGGGACAGGGGTTCTACGAGCAGTACTTC. As protein: CASSLAGQGFYEQYF.

This clone was seen more than once but under ten times. The V and J genes are TRBV6-1 and TRBJ2-7, with TRBD2 matching over 9 bases. The CDR3 sequence is 15 residues long. Trimming took 3 bases from V and 2 from J; bases not matched to a gene: 5. The germline V gene encodes CDR1 MNHNS and CDR2 SASEGT. The CDR3 coding sequence is TGTGCCAGCAGTGAGTGGGCGGGAGGGCCCTACGAGCAGTACTTC. Protein product: CASSEWAGGPYEQYF.

V usage is TRBV27 and J usage is TRBJ2-7; D is unresolved. Germline V CDR1 and CDR2: MNHEY, SMNVEV (reference sequence). The ends were cut back, 9 bases at V and 6 bases at J, with 6 bases in the middle. The CDR3 totals 9 residues. The CDR3 DNA follows: TGTGCCAGTGGGGTCGAGCAGTACTTC. It encodes CASGVEQYF.

The chain uses TRBV6-4 and TRBJ2-1, with TRBD2 matching 7 bases. Germline trimming cut 3 bases from V and 0 bases from J; bases unmatched to any gene: 2. Germline CDR1 and CDR2: MRHNA and SNTAGT. There are 15 residues in the CDR3. CDR3 sequence: CASSETGGSYNEQFF. CDR3 DNA sequence: TGTGCCAGCAGTGAGACGGGAGGCTCCTACAATGAGCAGTTCTTC.